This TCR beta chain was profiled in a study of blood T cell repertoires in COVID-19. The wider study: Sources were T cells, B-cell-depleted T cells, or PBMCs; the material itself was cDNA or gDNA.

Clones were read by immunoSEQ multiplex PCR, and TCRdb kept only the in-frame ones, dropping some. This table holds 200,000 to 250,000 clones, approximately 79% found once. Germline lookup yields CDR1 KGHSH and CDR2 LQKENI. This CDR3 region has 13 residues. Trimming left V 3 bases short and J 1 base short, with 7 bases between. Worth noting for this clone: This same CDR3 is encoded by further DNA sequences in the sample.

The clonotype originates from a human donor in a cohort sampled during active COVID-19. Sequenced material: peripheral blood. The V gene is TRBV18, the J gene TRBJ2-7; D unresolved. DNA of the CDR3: TGTGCCAGCTCACCTTCACAGTCCTACGAGCAGTACTTC. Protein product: CASSPSQSYEQYF.